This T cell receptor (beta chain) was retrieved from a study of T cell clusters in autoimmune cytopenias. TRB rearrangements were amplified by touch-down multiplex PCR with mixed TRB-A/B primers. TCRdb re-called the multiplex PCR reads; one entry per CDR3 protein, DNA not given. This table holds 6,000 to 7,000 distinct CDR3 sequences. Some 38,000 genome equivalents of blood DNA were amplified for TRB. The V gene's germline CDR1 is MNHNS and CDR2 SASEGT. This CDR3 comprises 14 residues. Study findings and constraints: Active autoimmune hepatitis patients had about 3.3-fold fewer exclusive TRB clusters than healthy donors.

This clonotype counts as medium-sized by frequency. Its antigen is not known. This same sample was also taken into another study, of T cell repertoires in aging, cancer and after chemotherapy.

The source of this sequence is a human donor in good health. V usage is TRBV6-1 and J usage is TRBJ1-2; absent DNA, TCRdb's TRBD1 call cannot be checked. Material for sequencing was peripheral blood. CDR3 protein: CASSVVGGDYGYTF.